Here is one TCR beta chain with its context. Germline assignment: CDR1 MNHEY and CDR2 SMNVEV (reference sequence). The CDR3 is made up of 15 amino acids. V lost 1 base to trimming and J lost 2 bases, with 10 bases between them. The data were obtained in a study of CD4 and CD8 cells across lung adenocarcinoma regions. TCRdb passed the PCR reads through MiXCR, listing each CDR3 protein once. The sample shows 2,000 to 2,500 distinct CDR3 sequences, 40% to 65% of them seen only once. Donors had localized lung adenocarcinoma, a non-small cell lung cancer. The sample consisted of CD4+ T cells from the center of a lung tumor. The clonotype was recovered from a female donor with lung adenocarcinoma. The CD4 and CD8 labels of this study may be unreliable. The genes are TRBV27 and TRBJ2-3; D is possibly TRBD1 or TRBD2 (6 bases each). The CDR3 region has the DNA TGTGCCAGCAGTTTATGGGGGGCGGACACAGATACGCAGTATTTT. Translating gives CASSLWGADTDTQYF.